This passage covers 8 T cell receptor beta chains from one sample sequenced in a study of cytomegalovirus exposure and HLA in healthy donors. Both 60 Vbeta primers and 13 Jbeta primers went into the PCR. TCRdb's table, derived via immunoSEQ multiplex PCR, lists solely in-frame clones and lacks some. The sample yields about 88,000 clones, of which the top ten take up just over 5.5%. Sequenced input: PBMCs. Source of these receptors: a girl aged 5 to 17 in good health and CMV-seropositive.

J is TRBJ1-1 and V is TRBV19, with 8 bases that match TRBD1. The CDR3 consists of 16 residues. With V trimmed by 2 bases and J by 5 bases, 10 bases remained unmatched. Germline V gene lookup returns CDR1 LNHDA and CDR2 SQIVND (reference sequence). The CDR3 sequence is CASSIWAGGSSTEAFF. Written as DNA, the CDR3 is TGTGCCAGTAGTATATGGGCAGGGGGCAGTAGTACTGAAGCTTTCTTT.

On this clone: Other DNA sequences within the sample encode an identical CDR3. The genes are TRBV18 and TRBJ1-6; D is perhaps TRBD1 (5 bases). Trimming took off 0 bases at V and 10 bases at J, with 19 bases between the two ends. The germline gives CDR1 KGHSH, CDR2 LQKENI. This CDR3 region has 17 residues. CDR3 region: CASSPPGTGLGASPLHF. The CDR3, as DNA: TGTGCCAGCTCACCACCGGGCACAGGCTTGGGTGCATCACCCCTCCACTTT. The variable domain in full, completed from reference TRBV18 and TRBJ1-6, reads NAGVMQNPRHLVRRRGQEARLRCSPMKGHSHVYWYRQLPEEGLKFMVYLQKENIIDESGMPKERFSAEFPKEGPSILRIQQVVRGDSAAYFCASSPPGTGLGASPLHFGNGTRLTVT.

J is TRBJ2-1 and V is TRBV6-5, with D perhaps matching TRBD2 (5 bases). The V gene's germline CDR1 is MNHEY and CDR2 SVGAGI. Trimming shortened V by 6 bases and J by 6 bases, and 18 bases separated the two germline ends. The CDR3 is 15 residues long. The CDR3 DNA follows: TGTGCCAGCAGAACTGGCGCAGCGGCCAGCAATGAGCAGTTCTTC. Translating gives CASRTGAAASNEQFF.

The V and J genes are TRBV4-1 and TRBJ1-1; D is ambiguous. From germline, CDR1 is MGHRA and CDR2 YSYEKL. The CDR3 consists of 13 residues. Trimming took 5 bases from V and 6 from J, leaving 13 bases between them. The CDR3 protein is CASSADSPPEAFF. CDR3 coding DNA: TGCGCCAGCAGCGCGGACTCCCCCCCTGAAGCTTTCTTT.

The rearrangement joins TRBV7-3 to TRBJ1-1; no firm D call. This CDR3 has 14 amino acids. V was shortened by 0 bases and J by 5 bases, with 10 bases between the two germline ends. The germline gives CDR1 SGHTA, CDR2 FQGTGA. The CDR3 bases are TGTGCCAGCAGCTTAACAGGGCGGGAGACTGAAGCTTTCTTT. The encoded protein is CASSLTGRETEAFF.

As for this clone: An end of the junction does not agree with germline; a read error may underlie this. The chain carries TRBV11-3 and TRBJ1-4, with D uncertain. CDR1 is SGHNT and CDR2 is YENEEA in the germline V gene. This CDR3 spans 15 amino acids. The CDR3 region is CAGSSREETNEKLFF. The CDR3 DNA is TGTGCCGGCAGCTCCCGCGAGGAAACAAATGAAAAACTGTTTTTT.

The chain links TRBV7-2 to TRBJ2-7; 10 bases match TRBD1. The junction had 7 bases not matched to a gene; V was cut back by 5 bases and J by 6 bases. The CDR3 length is 14 residues. Looked up from germline, CDR1 is SGHTA and CDR2 is FQGNSA. CDR3 in DNA: TGTGCCAGCAGCCGTCGACAGGGGGCGGGCGAGCAGTACTTC. This translates into CASSRRQGAGEQYF.

The chain recombines TRBV30 with TRBJ2-2, with TRBD1 matching over 7 bases. CDR1 is GTSNPN and CDR2 is SVGIG in the germline V gene (reference sequence). The length of the CDR3 is 14 residues. V lost 2 bases to trimming and J lost 6 bases; unmatched junction nucleotides: 6. CDR3 region: CAWSPGQRSGELFF. CDR3 nucleotide sequence: TGTGCCTGGAGTCCGGGACAGCGCTCCGGGGAGCTGTTTTTT.